Included here is one TCR beta chain sequence, with context. The antigen remains unidentified. This sample is drawn from a study of identifying expanded T cells in peripheral blood. General study points: About 1.2 clones differed between technical replicates, versus approximately 16 and 20 over time.

Germline V gene lookup returns CDR1 PRHDT and CDR2 FYEKMQ (reference sequence). V lost 6 bases and J 2 bases, leaving 25 bases between the germline ends. The CDR3 is made up of 18 amino acids. Here immunoSEQ multiplex PCR was the method, and the copy in TCRdb shows in-frame clones only, minus some. The profile covers around 100,000 clones, with about 83% appearing a single time and about 15% taken by the ten largest. This TCR was sampled from a person aged 18 to 75 in good health. The sequencing sample was made of blood. The rearrangement links TRBV13 to TRBJ2-5; no clear D gene. As DNA, the CDR3 is TGTGCCAGCAGAGAAAGGGTAACCACGGGCCTTGATCAAGAGACCCAGTACTTC. Amino acid sequence: CASRERVTTGLDQETQYF.